The TCR beta chain under discussion was sequenced for a study of T cell responses to AZD1222 COVID-19 vaccine. Findings of the study overall: Baseline antibody screening turned up just six seropositive AZD1222 recipients.

Recipients boosted at about 4 weeks or about 12 weeks are pooled. About this clone itself: What it binds is not known.

Germline V gene data show CDR1 as SGDLS and CDR2 as YYNGEE. Deletions cut 0 bases from V and 3 bases from J, with 7 bases between. The CDR3 contains 14 residues. Here immunoSEQ multiplex PCR was the method, and the copy in TCRdb shows in-frame clones only, minus some. The table has about 150,000 clones, about 90% seen once. The gene calls are TRBV9 and TRBJ1-5; D possibly corresponds to TRBD1 (5 bases). This specimen consisted of peripheral blood, obtained 28 days after the second AZD1222 dose. This clonotype originated in an adult who received the AZD1222 COVID-19 vaccine. DNA of the CDR3: TGTGCCAGCAGCGTAGAGGGGCTCAATCAGCCCCAGCATTTT. Translating gives CASSVEGLNQPQHF. The full variable domain, completed using reference TRBV9 and TRBJ1-5, is DSGVTQTPKHLITATGQRVTLRCSPRSGDLSVYWYQQSLDQGLQFLIQYYNGEERAKGNILERFSAQQFPDLHSELNLSSLELGDSALYFCASSVEGLNQPQHFGDGTRLSIL.